The 24 T cell receptor beta chains below come from one sample, sequenced in a study of T cell responses to AZD1222 COVID-19 vaccine. Sequenced by immunoSEQ multiplex PCR; TCRdb stores in-frame clones only, minus some. The sample has about 130,000 clones, 90% to 95% seen once. This material consisted of peripheral blood, taken on day 0 of AZD1222 vaccination. These receptors were collected from an adult in good health.

The chain links TRBV10-2 to TRBJ2-7, with D perhaps matching TRBD1 (8 bases). Germline loops: CDR1 WSHSY, CDR2 SAAADI. CDR3 size: 14 residues. V was shortened by 6 bases and J by 2 bases, with 14 bases between the two germline ends. The CDR3 DNA sequence: TGCGCCAGCAGAGCGGGACAGGACGCCTACGAGCAGTACTTC. Translated, it gives CASRAGQDAYEQYF.

The chain recombines TRBV24-1 with TRBJ1-2; D gene ambiguous. The CDR3 spans 14 residues. From germline, CDR1 is KGHDR and CDR2 SFDVKD. V was pared by 0 bases and J by 2 bases, with 6 bases between. The CDR3 here is CATSDLRSNYGYTF. CDR3 nucleotide sequence: TGTGCCACCAGTGATTTGAGGTCGAACTATGGCTACACCTTC.

The chain couples TRBV7-9 to TRBJ1-6, with a possible D match to TRBD1 (5 bases). Looked up from germline, CDR1 is SEHNR and CDR2 is FQNEAQ (reference sequence). This CDR3 comprises 15 residues. The V and J ends lost 2 bases and 8 bases respectively, with 13 bases between them. CDR3 sequence (DNA): TGTGCCAGCAGCTTATACAGGACGGCATATTCACCCCTCCACTTT. It translates to CASSLYRTAYSPLHF.

This sequence joins TRBV4-2 and TRBJ2-7; D may match TRBD1 or TRBD2 (5 bases each). Germline CDR1 LGHNA, CDR2 YNFKEQ. Trimming took off 4 bases at V and 7 bases at J, with 23 bases between the two ends. This CDR3 contains 16 residues. The DNA for the CDR3 is TGTGCCAGCAGCCTATTAATGACAGAGGGGTTGAGGGAGCAGTACTTC. It codes for CASSLLMTEGLREQYF.

The gene calls are TRBV5-4 and TRBJ2-1; no definite D call. The CDR3 is 13 amino acids. Germline loops: CDR1 SGHNT, CDR2 YYREEE (reference sequence). V was shortened by 5 bases and J by 5 bases, with 11 bases between the two germline ends. DNA of the CDR3: TGTGCCAGCAGACAGCAAACAGACAATGAGCAGTTCTTC. This gives the protein CASRQQTDNEQFF.

The chain recombines TRBV9 with TRBJ2-7; D ambiguous. V lost 3 bases and J 3 bases, leaving 7 bases between the germline ends. The CDR3 sequence is 12 residues long. The germline V gene encodes CDR1 SGDLS and CDR2 YYNGEE. The CDR3 loop is CASSGHNYEQYF. CDR3 DNA: TGTGCCAGCAGCGGACACAACTACGAGCAGTACTTC.

The V and J genes are TRBV3-1 (or the pseudogene TRBV3-2) and TRBJ2-1; 11 positions match TRBD2. The CDR3 consists of 17 residues. V lost 4 bases and J lost 6; bases outside the gene matches: 11. Germline V gene sequence: CDR1 LGHDT, CDR2 YNNKEL (reference sequence). This CDR3 reads CASSPPGLAGGINEQFF. CDR3 sequence (DNA): TGTGCCAGCAGCCCACCAGGGCTAGCGGGAGGAATCAATGAGCAGTTCTTC.

The chain combines TRBV5-1 with TRBJ2-2, with 7 bases fitting TRBD1. The CDR3 loop spans 16 amino acids. Germline CDR1 SGHRS, CDR2 YFSETQ. V shed 4 bases, J shed 3 bases, and the junction held 9 bases outside the gene matches. CDR3 residues: CASSPRAGGDTGELFF. CDR3 coding DNA: TGCGCCAGCAGCCCGAGGGCAGGGGGAGACACCGGGGAGCTGTTTTTT.

The rearrangement joins TRBV11-2 to TRBJ2-7, with D possibly being TRBD1 (5 bases). The germline gives CDR1 SGHAT, CDR2 FQNNGV. This CDR3 is 15 amino acids long. V lost 1 base to trimming and J lost 1 base, with 11 bases between them. CDR3 sequence (DNA): TGTGCCAGCAGCTTAGGCCCGCAGGGATCCTACGAGCAGTACTTC. It yields the protein CASSLGPQGSYEQYF. The entire variable domain, with the rest obtained from reference TRBV11-2 and TRBJ2-7, is as follows: EAGVAQSPRYKIIEKRQSVAFWCNPISGHATLYWYQQILGQGPKLLIQFQNNGVVDDSQLPKDRFSAERLKGVDSTLKIQPAKLEDSAVYLCASSLGPQGSYEQYFGPGTRLTVT.

The J gene is TRBJ1-2, the V gene TRBV6-5; 9 bases are a match to TRBD1. With V trimmed by 10 bases and J by 3 bases, 9 bases remained unmatched. CDR3 size: 14 residues. Germline V lookup: CDR1 MNHEY, CDR2 SVGAGI. CDR3 sequence: CATELQGADYGYTF. CDR3 sequence (DNA): TGTGCCACCGAGCTACAGGGGGCGGACTATGGCTACACCTTC.

V usage is TRBV12-5 and J usage is TRBJ1-4; D not certain. This CDR3 has 14 amino acids. The ends were cut back, 3 bases at V and 2 bases at J, with 7 bases in the middle. The germline gives CDR1 LGHNT, CDR2 FRNRAP. The CDR3 DNA follows: TGTGCTAGTGGTTTCGGCCAGACTAATGAAAAACTGTTTTTT. Translated: CASGFGQTNEKLFF.

The chain combines TRBV30 with TRBJ1-3, with no clear D. The CDR3 is made up of 12 amino acids. V lost 4 bases to trimming and J lost 3 bases, with 7 bases between them. CDR1 and CDR2 from the germline V gene are GTSNPN and SVGIG (reference sequence). The CDR3 coding sequence is TGTGCCTGGAAAGCAATTGGAAACACCATATATTTT. Residues: CAWKAIGNTIYF.

J is TRBJ2-7 and V is TRBV5-4; TRBD1 matches 9 bases. Germline V lookup: CDR1 SGHNT, CDR2 YYREEE (reference sequence). The V and J ends lost 0 bases and 4 bases, in that order; junction bases with no gene match: 5. This CDR3 region has 15 residues. The CDR3 protein is CASSLEWTGEYEQYF. The DNA for the CDR3 is TGTGCCAGCAGCTTGGAATGGACAGGGGAATACGAGCAGTACTTC.

V and J are TRBV5-4 and TRBJ2-7; TRBD2 matches 11 bases. V trimming: 0 bases; J trimming: 4 bases; junction bases outside the gene matches: 3. CDR3 length equals 15 residues. Germline assignment: CDR1 SGHNT and CDR2 YYREEE (reference sequence). In DNA, the CDR3 is TGTGCCAGCAGCTTGGGACTAGCGGGACCTTACGAGCAGTACTTC. It translates to CASSLGLAGPYEQYF.

J is TRBJ1-5 and V is TRBV6-5, with a possible D match to TRBD1 (6 bases). Trimming pared 6 bases from V and 3 bases from J, leaving 15 bases between. Germline assignment: CDR1 MNHEY and CDR2 SVGAGI. The CDR3 sequence is 15 residues long. The CDR3 sequence: CASSVTGSFNQPQHF. In DNA form, the CDR3 reads TGTGCCAGCAGCGTCACAGGGAGCTTCAATCAGCCCCAGCATTTT.

The CDR3 DNA is TGTGCCAGCAGCAGGTACCAAGAGACCCAGTACTTC. The encoded protein is CASSRYQETQYF. This sequence joins TRBV11-1 and TRBJ2-5; D unresolved. The CDR3 spans 12 residues. The ends were cut back, 5 bases at V and 0 bases at J, with 4 bases in the middle. Germline CDR1 reads SGHAT; CDR2 reads FQDESV (reference sequence).

The chain has TRBV10-1 and TRBJ2-7; TRBD2 might be the D (5 bases). The CDR3 is 16 residues long. Trimming cost V 10 bases and J 2 bases, with 24 bases left between them. The germline gives CDR1 WNHNN, CDR2 SYGVQD (reference sequence). This chain's CDR3 is CATRGLASTVAYEQYF. Here the CDR3 DNA reads TGCGCCACTAGAGGGTTAGCTAGTACGGTGGCCTACGAGCAGTACTTC.

The rearrangement links TRBV10-3 to TRBJ2-1; TRBD1 is a possible D gene (5 bases). The CDR3 sequence is 15 residues long. The V gene lost 2 bases and the J gene lost 5 bases, with 13 bases spanning the gap. Germline V gene sequence: CDR1 ENHRY, CDR2 SYGVKD. CDR3 DNA: TGTGCCATCAGTGAGCCGATGGGGCCAGACAATGAGCAGTTCTTC. Protein sequence: CAISEPMGPDNEQFF.

This clone was detected once. The rearrangement links TRBV30 to TRBJ2-5; 8 bases line up with TRBD1. This CDR3 has 15 residues. The germline V gene has CDR1 GTSNPN and CDR2 SVGIG (reference sequence). V shed 1 base, J shed 1 base, and the junction held 5 bases outside the gene matches. CDR3 sequence reads: CAWSAPGTGQETQYF. The CDR3 DNA follows: TGTGCCTGGAGTGCCCCTGGGACAGGCCAAGAGACCCAGTACTTC.

The chain links TRBV7-9 to TRBJ2-3; D gene ambiguous. CDR3 size: 14 residues. Germline V gives CDR1 SEHNR, CDR2 FQNEAQ (reference sequence). Deletions cut 5 bases from V and 0 bases from J, with 9 bases between. CDR3 loop: CASSLAGSTDTQYF. CDR3 nucleotides: TGTGCCAGCAGCCTCGCTGGGAGCACAGATACGCAGTATTTT. The variable domain in full, with the rest retrieved from reference TRBV7-9 and TRBJ2-3, is DTGVSQNPRHKITKRGQNVTFRCDPISEHNRLYWYRQTLGQGPEFLTYFQNEAQLEKSRLLSDRFSAERPKGSFSTLEIQRTEQGDSAMYLCASSLAGSTDTQYFGPGTRLTVL.

The V and J genes are TRBV5-8 and TRBJ1-2, with 10 bases aligning to TRBD1. The CDR3 consists of 16 residues. The V and J ends lost 0 bases and 4 bases, in that order; junction bases with no gene match: 6. The germline V gene has CDR1 SGHTS and CDR2 YDEGEE. CDR3 amino acids: CASSLAGTGDSYGYTF. For the CDR3, the DNA is TGTGCCAGCAGCTTGGCCGGGACAGGGGATAGCTATGGCTACACCTTC.

The chain has TRBV7-3 and TRBJ2-1, with a weak D call TRBD1 (6 bases). Germline loops: CDR1 SGHTA, CDR2 FQGTGA. Trimming took off 1 base at V and 4 bases at J, with 17 bases between the two ends. The CDR3 sequence is 17 residues long. CDR3 nucleotide sequence: TGTGCCAGCAGCTTAAACCCTGGGACATCTAGTTACAATGAGCAGTTCTTC. This codes for CASSLNPGTSSYNEQFF.

This clone was seen a handful of times. V gene TRBV5-5 combines with J gene TRBJ1-1, with no clear D. V dropped 3 bases and J dropped 8 bases, with 11 bases sitting between them. CDR1 is SGHKS and CDR2 is YYEKEE in the germline V gene (reference sequence). This CDR3 is built from 12 residues. CDR3 DNA sequence: TGTGCCAGCAGCTACTCCATCTCGGAAGCTTTCTTT. Amino acids: CASSYSISEAFF.

The V and J genes are TRBV3-1 (or the pseudogene TRBV3-2) and TRBJ2-5; D is unclear. The germline V gene has CDR1 LGHDT and CDR2 YNNKEL (reference sequence). V was trimmed by 0 bases and J by 2 bases, leaving 10 bases between them. This CDR3 is 15 amino acids long. The CDR3 spells CASSQEDGRQETQYF. For the CDR3, the DNA is TGTGCCAGCAGCCAAGAGGACGGCCGACAAGAGACCCAGTACTTC.